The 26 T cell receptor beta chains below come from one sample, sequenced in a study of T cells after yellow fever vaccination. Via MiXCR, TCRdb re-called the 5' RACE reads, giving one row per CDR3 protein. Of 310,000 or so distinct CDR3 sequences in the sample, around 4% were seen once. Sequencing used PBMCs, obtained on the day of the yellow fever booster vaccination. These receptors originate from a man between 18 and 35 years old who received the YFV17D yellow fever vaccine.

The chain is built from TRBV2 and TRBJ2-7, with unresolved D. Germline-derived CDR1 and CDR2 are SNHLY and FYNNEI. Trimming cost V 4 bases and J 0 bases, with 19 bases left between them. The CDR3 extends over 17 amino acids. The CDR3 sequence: CASSVPRKVHPSYEQYF. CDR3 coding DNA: TGTGCCAGCAGTGTCCCTCGCAAGGTCCATCCCTCCTACGAGCAGTACTTC. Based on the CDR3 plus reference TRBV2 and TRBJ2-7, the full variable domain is EPEVTQTPSHQVTQMGQEVILRCVPISNHLYFYWYRQILGQKVEFLVSFYNNEISEKSEIFDDQFSVERPDGSNFTLKIRSTKLEDSAMYFCASSVPRKVHPSYEQYFGPGTRLTVT.

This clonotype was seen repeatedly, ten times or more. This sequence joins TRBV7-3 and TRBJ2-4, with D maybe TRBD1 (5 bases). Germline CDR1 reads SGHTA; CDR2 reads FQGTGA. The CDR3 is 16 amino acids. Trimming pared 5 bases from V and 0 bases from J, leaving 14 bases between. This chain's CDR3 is CASSPALRVAKNIQYF. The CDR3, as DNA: TGTGCCAGCAGCCCCGCCCTCAGGGTAGCCAAAAACATTCAGTACTTC.

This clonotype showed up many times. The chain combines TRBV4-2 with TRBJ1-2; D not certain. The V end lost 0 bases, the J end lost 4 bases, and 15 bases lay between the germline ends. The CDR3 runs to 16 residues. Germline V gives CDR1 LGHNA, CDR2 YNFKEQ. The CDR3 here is CASSQEIGEGSYGYTF. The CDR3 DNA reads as TGTGCCAGCAGCCAAGAAATTGGGGAGGGATCCTATGGCTACACCTTC.

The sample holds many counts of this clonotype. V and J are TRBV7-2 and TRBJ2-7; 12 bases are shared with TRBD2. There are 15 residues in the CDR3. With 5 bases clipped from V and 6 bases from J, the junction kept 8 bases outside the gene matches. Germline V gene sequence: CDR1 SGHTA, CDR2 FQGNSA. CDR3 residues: CASSPRTSGVLEQYF. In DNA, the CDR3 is TGTGCCAGCAGCCCCCGGACTAGCGGGGTTCTCGAGCAGTACTTC.

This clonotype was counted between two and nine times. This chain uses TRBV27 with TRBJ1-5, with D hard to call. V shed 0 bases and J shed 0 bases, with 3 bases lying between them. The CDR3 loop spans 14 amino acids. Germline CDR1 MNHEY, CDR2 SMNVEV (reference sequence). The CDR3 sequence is CASSLSPSNQPQHF. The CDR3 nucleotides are TGTGCCAGCAGTTTATCCCCTAGCAATCAGCCCCAGCATTTT.

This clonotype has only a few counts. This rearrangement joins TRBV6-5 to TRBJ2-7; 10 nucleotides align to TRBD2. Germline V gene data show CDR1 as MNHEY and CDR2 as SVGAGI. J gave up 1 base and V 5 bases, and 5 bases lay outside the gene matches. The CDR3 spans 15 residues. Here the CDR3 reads CASSVSGGASYEQYV. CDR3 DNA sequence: TGTGCCAGCAGTGTCAGCGGGGGGGCTTCCTACGAGCAGTACGTC.

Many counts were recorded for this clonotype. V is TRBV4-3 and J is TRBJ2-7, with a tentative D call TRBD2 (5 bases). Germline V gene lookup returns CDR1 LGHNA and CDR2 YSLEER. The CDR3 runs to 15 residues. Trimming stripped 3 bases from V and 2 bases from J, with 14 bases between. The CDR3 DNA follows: TGCGCCAGCAGCCAGACGGACTCGGGGACCTACGAGCAGTACTTC. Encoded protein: CASSQTDSGTYEQYF.

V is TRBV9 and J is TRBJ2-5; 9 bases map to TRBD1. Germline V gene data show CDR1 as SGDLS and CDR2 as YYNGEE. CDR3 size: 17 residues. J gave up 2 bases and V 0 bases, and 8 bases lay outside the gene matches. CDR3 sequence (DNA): TGTGCCAGCAGCGTAGGAGTTGGGACAGGGAGGCAAGAGACCCAGTACTTC. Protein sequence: CASSVGVGTGRQETQYF.

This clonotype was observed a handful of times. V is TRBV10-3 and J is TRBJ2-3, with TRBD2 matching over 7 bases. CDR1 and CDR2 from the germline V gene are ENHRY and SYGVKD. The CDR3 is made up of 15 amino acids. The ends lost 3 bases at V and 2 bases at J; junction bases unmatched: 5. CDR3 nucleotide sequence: TGTGCCATCAGTGACCTAGCGGAATACACAGATACGCAGTATTTT. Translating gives CAISDLAEYTDTQYF.

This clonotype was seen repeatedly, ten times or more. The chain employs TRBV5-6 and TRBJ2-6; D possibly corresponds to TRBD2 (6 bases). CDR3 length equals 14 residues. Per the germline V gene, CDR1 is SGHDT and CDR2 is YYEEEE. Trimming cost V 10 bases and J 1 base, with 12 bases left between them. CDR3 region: CASAGSSGANVLTF. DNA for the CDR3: TGTGCCTCCGCGGGGTCTTCTGGGGCCAACGTCCTGACTTTC. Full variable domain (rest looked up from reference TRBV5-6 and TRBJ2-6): DAGVTQSPTHLIKTRGQQVTLRCSPKSGHDTVSWYQQALGQGPQFIFQYYEEEERQRGNFPDRFSGHQFPNYSSELNVNALLLGDSALYLCASAGSSGANVLTFGAGSRLTVL.

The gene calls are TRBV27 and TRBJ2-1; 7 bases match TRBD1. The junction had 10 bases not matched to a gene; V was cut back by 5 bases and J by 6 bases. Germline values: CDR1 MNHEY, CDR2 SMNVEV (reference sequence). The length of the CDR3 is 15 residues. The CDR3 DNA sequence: TGTGCCAGCAGTGGGTTGGGGGACAGTCCCAATGAGCAGTTCTTC. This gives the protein CASSGLGDSPNEQFF.

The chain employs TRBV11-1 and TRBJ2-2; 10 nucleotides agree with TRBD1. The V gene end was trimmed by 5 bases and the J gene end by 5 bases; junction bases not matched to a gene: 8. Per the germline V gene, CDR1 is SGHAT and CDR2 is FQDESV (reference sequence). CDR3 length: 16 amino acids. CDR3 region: CASSPWDRGETGELFF. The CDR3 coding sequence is TGTGCCAGCAGCCCCTGGGACAGGGGCGAGACCGGGGAGCTGTTTTTT.

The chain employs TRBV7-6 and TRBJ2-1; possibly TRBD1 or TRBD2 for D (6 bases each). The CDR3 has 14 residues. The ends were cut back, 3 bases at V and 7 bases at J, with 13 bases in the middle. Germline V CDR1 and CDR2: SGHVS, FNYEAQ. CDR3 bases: TGTGCCAGCAGCTTTGGGGGGCCAGGGAATGAGCAGTTCTTC. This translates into CASSFGGPGNEQFF.

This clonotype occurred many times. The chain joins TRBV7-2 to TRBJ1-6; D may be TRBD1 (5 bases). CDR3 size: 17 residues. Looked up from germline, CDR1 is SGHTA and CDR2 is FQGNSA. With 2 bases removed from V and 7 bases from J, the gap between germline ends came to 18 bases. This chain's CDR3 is CASSLISGIGVNSPLHF. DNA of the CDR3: TGTGCCAGCAGCTTAATATCGGGGATAGGGGTCAATTCACCCCTCCACTTT.

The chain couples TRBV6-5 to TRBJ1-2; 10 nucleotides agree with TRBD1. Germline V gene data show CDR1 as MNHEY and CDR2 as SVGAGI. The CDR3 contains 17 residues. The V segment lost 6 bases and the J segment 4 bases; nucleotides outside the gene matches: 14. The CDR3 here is CASSPFRTGGSPYGYTF. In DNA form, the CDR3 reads TGTGCCAGCAGCCCCTTTCGGACAGGGGGTTCCCCCTATGGCTACACCTTC.

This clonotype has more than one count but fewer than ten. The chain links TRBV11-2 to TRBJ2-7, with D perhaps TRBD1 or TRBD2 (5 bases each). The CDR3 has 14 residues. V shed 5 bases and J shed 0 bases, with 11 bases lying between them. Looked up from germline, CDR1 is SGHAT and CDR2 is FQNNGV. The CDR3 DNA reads TGTGCCAGCAGCCTCGGGGCGTTCTCCTACGAGCAGTACGTC. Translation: CASSLGAFSYEQYV.

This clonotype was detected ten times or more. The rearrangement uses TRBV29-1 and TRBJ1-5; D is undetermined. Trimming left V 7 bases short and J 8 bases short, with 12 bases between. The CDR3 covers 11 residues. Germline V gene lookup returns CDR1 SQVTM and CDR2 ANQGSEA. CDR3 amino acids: CSEYGGEPQHF. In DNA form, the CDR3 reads TGCAGCGAATATGGCGGCGAGCCCCAGCATTTT.

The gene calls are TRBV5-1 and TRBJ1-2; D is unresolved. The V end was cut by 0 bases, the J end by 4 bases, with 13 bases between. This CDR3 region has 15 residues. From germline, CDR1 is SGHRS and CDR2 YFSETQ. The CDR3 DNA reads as TGCGCCAGCAGCTTGGCCTTTTCGTCCCTCTATGGCTACACCTTC. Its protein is CASSLAFSSLYGYTF. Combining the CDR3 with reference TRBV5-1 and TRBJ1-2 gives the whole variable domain KAGVTQTPRYLIKTRGQQVTLSCSPISGHRSVSWYQQTPGQGLQFLFEYFSETQRNKGNFPGRFSGRQFSNSRSEMNVSTLELGDSALYLCASSLAFSSLYGYTFGSGTRLTVV.

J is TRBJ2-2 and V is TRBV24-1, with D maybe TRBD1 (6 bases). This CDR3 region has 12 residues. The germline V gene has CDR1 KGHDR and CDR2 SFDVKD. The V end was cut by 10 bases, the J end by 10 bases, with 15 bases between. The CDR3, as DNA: TGTGCCACTGAAGGGGACACATCGGAGCTGTTTTTT. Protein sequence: CATEGDTSELFF.

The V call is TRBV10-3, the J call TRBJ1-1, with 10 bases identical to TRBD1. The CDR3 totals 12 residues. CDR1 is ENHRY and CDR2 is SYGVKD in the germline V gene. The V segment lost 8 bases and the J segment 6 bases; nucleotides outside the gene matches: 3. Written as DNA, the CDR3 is TGTGCCATCCGGGACAGGGGTTCTGAAGCTTTCTTT. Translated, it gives CAIRDRGSEAFF.

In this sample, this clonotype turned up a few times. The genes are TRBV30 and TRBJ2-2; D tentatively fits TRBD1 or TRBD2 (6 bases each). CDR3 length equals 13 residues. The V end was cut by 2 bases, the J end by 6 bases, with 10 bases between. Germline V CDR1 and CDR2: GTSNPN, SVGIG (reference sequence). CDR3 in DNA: TGTGCCTGGAGTAAGGGGGGTCCCGGGGAGCTGTTTTTT. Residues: CAWSKGGPGELFF. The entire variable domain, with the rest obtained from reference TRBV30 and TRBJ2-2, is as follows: SQTIHQWPATLVQPVGSPLSLECTVEGTSNPNLYWYRQAAGRGLQLLFYSVGIGQISSEVPQNLSASRPQDRQFILSSKKLLLSDSGFYLCAWSKGGPGELFFGEGSRLTVL.

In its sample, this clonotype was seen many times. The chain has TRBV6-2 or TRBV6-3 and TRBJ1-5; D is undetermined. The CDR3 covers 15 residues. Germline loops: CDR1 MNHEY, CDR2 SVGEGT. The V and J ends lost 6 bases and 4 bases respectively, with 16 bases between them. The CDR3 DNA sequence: TGTGCCAGCAGCCAGACTAACTATGGGAATCAGCCCCAGCATTTT. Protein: CASSQTNYGNQPQHF.

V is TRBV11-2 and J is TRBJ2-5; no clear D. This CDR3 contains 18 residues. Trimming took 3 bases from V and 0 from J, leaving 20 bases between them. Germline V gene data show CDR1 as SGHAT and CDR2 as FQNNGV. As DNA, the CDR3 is TGTGCCAGCAGCTTTATGCGAGGAGAGTGGTCTCACCAAGAGACCCAGTACTTC. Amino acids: CASSFMRGEWSHQETQYF. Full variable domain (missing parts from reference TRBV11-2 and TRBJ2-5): EAGVAQSPRYKIIEKRQSVAFWCNPISGHATLYWYQQILGQGPKLLIQFQNNGVVDDSQLPKDRFSAERLKGVDSTLKIQPAKLEDSAVYLCASSFMRGEWSHQETQYFGPGTRLLVL.

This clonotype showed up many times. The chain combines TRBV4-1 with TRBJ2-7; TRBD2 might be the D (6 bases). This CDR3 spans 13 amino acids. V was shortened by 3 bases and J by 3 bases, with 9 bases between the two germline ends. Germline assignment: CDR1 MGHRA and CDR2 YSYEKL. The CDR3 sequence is CASSHVADYEQYF. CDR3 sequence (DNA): TGCGCCAGCAGCCACGTAGCGGACTACGAGCAGTACTTC.

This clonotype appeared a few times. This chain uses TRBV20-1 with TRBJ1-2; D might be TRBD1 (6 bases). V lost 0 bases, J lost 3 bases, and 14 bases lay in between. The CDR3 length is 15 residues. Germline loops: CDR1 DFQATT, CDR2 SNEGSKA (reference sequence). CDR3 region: CSARDPSGQDYGYTF. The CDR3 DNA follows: TGCAGTGCTAGAGATCCCTCGGGACAAGACTATGGCTACACCTTC.

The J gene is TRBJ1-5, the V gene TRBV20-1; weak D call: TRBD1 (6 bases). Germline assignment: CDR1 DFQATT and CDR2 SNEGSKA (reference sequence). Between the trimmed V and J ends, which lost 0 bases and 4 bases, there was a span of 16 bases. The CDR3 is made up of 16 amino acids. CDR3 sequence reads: CSARDYRTAPNQPQHF. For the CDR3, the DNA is TGCAGTGCTAGAGATTACAGGACAGCTCCAAATCAGCCCCAGCATTTT.